Sequencing of this T cell receptor (beta chain) was carried out in a study of T cell responses to AZD1222 COVID-19 vaccine. Study-wide points: Just a handful of AZD1222 recipients tested seropositive at baseline. Across the whole spike, CD4 TCRs peaked at regions 160-218 and 743-854.

Regarding this clone: The antigen remains unidentified.

The CDR3 has 13 residues. Germline V gives CDR1 MGHDK, CDR2 SYGVNS. V shed 4 bases and J shed 1 base, with 7 bases lying between them. Libraries were prepared by immunoSEQ multiplex PCR; TCRdb keeps only in-frame clonotypes and omits some of them. The sample lists 80,000 or so clones; about 85% were seen once. This receptor was taken from an adult in good health. The input for sequencing was peripheral blood, taken on day 0 of AZD1222 vaccination. The chain links TRBV25-1 to TRBJ1-2, with D unresolved. The CDR3 protein is CASSGALNYGYTF. The CDR3 nucleotides read TGTGCCAGCAGTGGGGCCCTTAACTATGGCTACACCTTC.